The 22 T cell receptor beta chains listed next were all sequenced from one sample in a study of blood T cell repertoires in COVID-19. TCRdb's table, derived via immunoSEQ multiplex PCR, lists solely in-frame clones and lacks some. The sample lists about 90,000 clones, around four fifths occurring once. What was sequenced was peripheral blood. All receptors derive from a woman in her 70s with active or convalescent COVID-19.

The chain carries TRBV18 and TRBJ2-5; 10 positions match TRBD2. Per the germline V gene, CDR1 is KGHSH and CDR2 is LQKENI. Trimming at V came to 0 bases and at J to 5 bases, leaving 6 bases not matched to a gene. The CDR3 extends over 16 amino acids. The DNA for the CDR3 is TGTGCCAGCTCACCACCGGGGCTAGCGGGGGCTGAGACCCAGTACTTC. Translation gives CASSPPGLAGAETQYF.

V usage is TRBV3-1 (or the pseudogene TRBV3-2) and J usage is TRBJ2-2; TRBD2 agrees at 7 bases. Per the germline V gene, CDR1 is LGHDT and CDR2 is YNNKEL (reference sequence). Germline trimming cut 1 base from V and 3 bases from J; bases unmatched to any gene: 14. The CDR3 loop spans 19 amino acids. CDR3 loop: CASSQVNYPGGLDTGELFF. CDR3 in DNA: TGTGCCAGCAGCCAAGTAAACTATCCGGGGGGTTTGGACACCGGGGAGCTGTTTTTT.

The V call is TRBV24-1, the J call TRBJ1-1, with 7 nucleotides matching TRBD1. V gave up 4 bases and J gave up 9 bases; unmatched junction bases: 4. The CDR3 is 12 amino acids. Germline values: CDR1 KGHDR, CDR2 SFDVKD. The CDR3 sequence: CATSDTGQQAFF. In DNA form, the CDR3 reads TGTGCCACCAGTGACACGGGACAGCAAGCTTTCTTT.

This chain uses TRBV7-2 with TRBJ2-7; TRBD1 agrees at 7 bases. Trimming removed 2 bases from V and 6 bases from J; junction bases left unmatched: 10. CDR1 is SGHTA, CDR2 FQGNSA, per germline. CDR3 length: 15 residues. The chain's CDR3 is CASSLSTGINGEQYF. CDR3 DNA: TGTGCCAGCAGCTTATCGACAGGGATAAATGGCGAGCAGTACTTC.

The CDR3 protein is CASSSREDMNTEAFF. CDR3 DNA: TGTGCCAGCAGTTCTCGAGAAGACATGAACACTGAAGCTTTCTTT. V and J are TRBV6-2 or TRBV6-3 and TRBJ1-1; D gene uncertain. V lost 4 bases and J 0 bases, leaving 12 bases between the germline ends. Germline CDR1 MNHEY, CDR2 SVGEGT. The CDR3 runs 15 residues.

This chain connects TRBV28 to TRBJ1-5; 9 bases fit TRBD1. The trim removed 1 base at V and 2 bases at J, leaving 6 bases unmatched. This CDR3 comprises 17 residues. Germline CDR1 is MDHEN and CDR2 is SYDVKM. The CDR3 loop is CASSLSRQGVGNQPQHF. DNA of the CDR3: TGTGCCAGCAGTTTATCCCGACAGGGGGTCGGCAATCAGCCCCAGCATTTT.

The J gene is TRBJ2-7, the V gene TRBV18; TRBD1 agrees at 7 bases. The junction had 2 bases not matched to a gene; V was cut back by 2 bases and J by 7 bases. This CDR3 is 12 amino acids long. In germline, CDR1 is KGHSH, CDR2 LQKENI. DNA for the CDR3: TGTGCCAGCTCACCAGACAGGGATGAGCAGTACTTC. As protein: CASSPDRDEQYF. Based on the CDR3 plus reference TRBV18 and TRBJ2-7, the full variable domain is NAGVMQNPRHLVRRRGQEARLRCSPMKGHSHVYWYRQLPEEGLKFMVYLQKENIIDESGMPKERFSAEFPKEGPSILRIQQVVRGDSAAYFCASSPDRDEQYFGPGTRLTVT.

This rearrangement joins TRBV7-2 to TRBJ2-6, with 7 bases matching TRBD1. CDR1 is SGHTA and CDR2 is FQGNSA in the germline V gene. After removal of 5 bases from V and 4 bases from J, the junction contained 14 bases not matched to a gene. This CDR3 has 18 residues. CDR3 sequence: CASSQTGKYLSGANVLTF. CDR3 in DNA: TGTGCCAGCAGCCAGACAGGGAAGTATTTATCCGGGGCCAACGTCCTGACTTTC.

For the CDR3, the DNA is TGTGCCAGCAGCCAAGGACTTTACAATGAGCAGTTCTTC. Its translation is CASSQGLYNEQFF. This rearrangement joins TRBV3-1 (or the pseudogene TRBV3-2) to TRBJ2-1, with D unclear. The CDR3 contains 13 residues. Germline CDR1 LGHDT, CDR2 YNNKEL (reference sequence). V lost 1 base, J lost 4 bases, and 5 bases lay in between.

The gene calls are TRBV28 and TRBJ2-4; D is undetermined. Germline V lookup: CDR1 MDHEN, CDR2 SYDVKM. V lost 5 bases and J 0 bases, leaving 20 bases between the germline ends. The CDR3 is made up of 18 amino acids. The CDR3 region is CASSPDESWAVAKNIQYF. DNA for the CDR3: TGTGCCAGCAGTCCCGACGAGAGCTGGGCCGTAGCCAAAAACATTCAGTACTTC.

CDR3 DNA: TGTGCCAGCAGCTTAGTTCGGGGTTTCGATGAGCAGTTCTTC. The encoded protein is CASSLVRGFDEQFF. This chain joins TRBV7-9 and TRBJ2-1, with D possibly matching TRBD2 (5 bases). Trimming removed 1 base at V and 8 bases at J, with 12 bases between. Germline loops: CDR1 SEHNR, CDR2 FQNEAQ (reference sequence). This CDR3 is built from 14 residues. Drawing the rest from reference TRBV7-9 and TRBJ2-1, the complete variable domain is DTGVSQNPRHKITKRGQNVTFRCDPISEHNRLYWYRQTLGQGPEFLTYFQNEAQLEKSRLLSDRFSAERPKGSFSTLEIQRTEQGDSAMYLCASSLVRGFDEQFFGPGTRLTVL.

This sequence joins TRBV27 and TRBJ2-1; 7 bases map to TRBD1. CDR1 MNHEY and CDR2 SMNVEV come from the germline V gene (reference sequence). The CDR3 length is 15 residues. Unmatched junction bases numbered 6, after V lost 4 bases and J lost 3 bases. The CDR3 protein is CASSSDWDSYNEQFF. CDR3 nucleotide sequence: TGTGCCAGCAGTTCTGACTGGGACAGCTACAATGAGCAGTTCTTC.

The genes are TRBV29-1 and TRBJ1-2; possibly TRBD1 for D (6 bases). The CDR3 sequence is 13 residues long. The V end was cut by 4 bases, the J end by 4 bases, with 13 bases between. The germline V gene has CDR1 SQVTM and CDR2 ANQGSEA. This CDR3 is CSVAPGESYGYTF. The CDR3 region has the DNA TGCAGCGTTGCCCCAGGGGAGAGCTATGGCTACACCTTC.

The gene calls are TRBV18 and TRBJ2-3; 9 bases are shared with TRBD1. CDR3 length: 16 amino acids. Germline values: CDR1 KGHSH, CDR2 LQKENI. The trim removed 6 bases at V and 4 bases at J, leaving 11 bases unmatched. The CDR3 spells CASSRAGTGTPDTQYF. The CDR3 DNA sequence: TGTGCCAGCTCTCGAGCCGGGACAGGGACTCCAGATACGCAGTATTTT. Filled out from reference TRBV18 and TRBJ2-3, the complete variable domain reads NAGVMQNPRHLVRRRGQEARLRCSPMKGHSHVYWYRQLPEEGLKFMVYLQKENIIDESGMPKERFSAEFPKEGPSILRIQQVVRGDSAAYFCASSRAGTGTPDTQYFGPGTRLTVL.

The CDR3 loop reads CASSPAGGNTIYF. Written as DNA, the CDR3 is TGTGCCAGCTCACCAGCAGGGGGAAACACCATATATTTT. The chain carries TRBV18 and TRBJ1-3, with D maybe TRBD1 (5 bases). The CDR3 sequence is 13 residues long. Looked up from germline, CDR1 is KGHSH and CDR2 is LQKENI. Trimming shortened V by 2 bases and J by 4 bases, and 6 bases separated the two germline ends.

The chain has TRBV6-2 or TRBV6-3 and TRBJ1-5; TRBD1 agrees at 11 bases. The CDR3 is 15 residues long. The V segment lost 5 bases and the J segment 6 bases; nucleotides outside the gene matches: 6. Germline V gene sequence: CDR1 MNHEY, CDR2 SVGEGT. CDR3 protein: CASSPRGQGAQPQHF. The CDR3 DNA reads as TGTGCCAGCAGTCCACGAGGACAGGGGGCTCAGCCCCAGCATTTT.

The chain carries TRBV28 and TRBJ1-2; TRBD1 aligns across 12 bases. Germline V lookup: CDR1 MDHEN, CDR2 SYDVKM. This CDR3 is built from 16 residues. The ends lost 8 bases at V and 7 bases at J; junction bases unmatched: 14. The CDR3 sequence is CASVRGGDRGHIGYTF. DNA for the CDR3: TGTGCCAGCGTCCGAGGGGGGGACAGGGGGCATATTGGCTACACCTTC.

The chain employs TRBV4-2 and TRBJ2-1, with a weak D call TRBD2 (7 bases). CDR3 length equals 15 residues. Germline V gene lookup returns CDR1 LGHNA and CDR2 YNFKEQ. Trimming removed 6 bases at V and 4 bases at J, with 16 bases between. DNA of the CDR3: TGTGCCAGCAGTACCCTAGGGGGGGCTTACAATGAGCAGTTCTTC. Translation gives CASSTLGGAYNEQFF.

V and J are TRBV5-5 and TRBJ2-3; TRBD1 is a possible D gene (5 bases). Germline-derived CDR1 and CDR2 are SGHKS and YYEKEE (reference sequence). Deletions cut 3 bases from V and 1 base from J, with 21 bases between. CDR3 length: 18 residues. CDR3 coding DNA: TGTGCCAGCAGCTCCCGGCCCACAACAGGAATCGGCACAGATACGCAGTATTTT. It encodes CASSSRPTTGIGTDTQYF. Filled out from reference TRBV5-5 and TRBJ2-3, the complete variable domain reads DAGVTQSPTHLIKTRGQQVTLRCSPISGHKSVSWYQQVLGQGPQFIFQYYEKEERGRGNFPDRFSARQFPNYSSELNVNALLLGDSALYLCASSSRPTTGIGTDTQYFGPGTRLTVL.

This chain connects TRBV10-3 to TRBJ1-4, with D possibly matching TRBD1 (5 bases). Trimming removed 6 bases at V and 5 bases at J, with 16 bases between. The germline CDR1 and CDR2 sequences are ENHRY and SYGVKD. CDR3 size: 15 residues. The CDR3 coding sequence is TGTGCCATCAGCGCCGGCGGGGGAGGGAATGAAAAACTGTTTTTT. Its protein product is CAISAGGGGNEKLFF.

V is TRBV18 and J is TRBJ2-7; 10 bases line up with TRBD1. The CDR3 contains 15 residues. J gave up 3 bases and V 0 bases, and 2 bases lay outside the gene matches. The germline CDR1 and CDR2 sequences are KGHSH and LQKENI. The CDR3: CASSPPGTGDYEQYF. The CDR3 nucleotides are TGTGCCAGCTCACCACCGGGGACAGGGGACTACGAGCAGTACTTC.

The rearrangement joins TRBV5-5 to TRBJ2-2, with 10 positions matching TRBD1. V trimming: 4 bases; J trimming: 5 bases; junction bases outside the gene matches: 11. Germline V gene lookup returns CDR1 SGHKS and CDR2 YYEKEE (reference sequence). The CDR3 totals 17 residues. CDR3 sequence (DNA): TGTGCCAGCAGCCGAATTCCCGGGACAGGGGAAACCGGGGAGCTGTTTTTT. It codes for CASSRIPGTGETGELFF.